This entry is about one T cell receptor (beta chain). Its antigen is currently unknown. This table comes from immunoSEQ multiplex PCR, and its TCRdb copy is limited to in-frame clones, with some not included. The sample gives about 94,000 clones, 70% to 90% of which show up once; 13% is in the top ten. The data were obtained in a study of T cell responses to AZD1222 COVID-19 vaccine. Whole-study context: It was second doses at about 4 or about 12 weeks that were pooled. The study, taken as a whole, reports: White British ancestry dominated among donors, who included more females, and clonal diversity was possibly underestimated. Increased Spike-specific TCR breadth and depth were observed after two AZD1222 doses.

This CDR3 is 13 amino acids long. The germline V gene has CDR1 LGHNA and CDR2 YSLEER. The V and J ends lost 0 bases and 16 bases, in that order; junction bases with no gene match: 5. This rearrangement joins TRBV4-3 to TRBJ2-1; 11 bases align to TRBD2. The sequence was collected from an adult in good health. The source was peripheral blood, collected on day 0 of AZD1222 vaccination. The DNA of the CDR3 is TGCGCCAGCAGCCAAGATTCCGGGACTAGCGGCTTCTTC. It codes for CASSQDSGTSGFF.